What follows is one T cell receptor (beta chain) and its context. Its target is unknown. V lost 3 bases and J lost 3, with 24 bases in between. This CDR3 contains 17 residues. CDR1 and CDR2 (germline): GTSNPN, SVGIG (reference sequence). The data were obtained in a study of OX40 agonist ivuxolimab in advanced cancers. Study-wide points: Both blood CD4+ and CD8+ T cells showed clonal growth by week 6 at 0.1 to 3.0 mg/kg.

Only in-frame clones appear in the TCRdb table, and some are missing; sequencing was by immunoSEQ multiplex PCR. The sample has some 25,000 clones; 70% to 80% are singletons. This receptor was taken from an adult with an advanced solid tumor such as melanoma, head and neck, liver or kidney cancer. V and J are TRBV30 and TRBJ2-7; D is uncertain. The specimen comprised CD4+ or CD8+ T cells sorted from blood, sampled in a trial of the OX40 agonist ivuxolimab. CDR3 region: CAWRDQTPREVGYEQYF. The CDR3 coding sequence is TGTGCCTGGAGAGACCAAACACCCCGTGAGGTTGGCTACGAGCAGTACTTC.